This TCR beta chain was observed in a study of blood T cell repertoires in COVID-19 (dated by TCRdb to the early 2020s). Context from the whole study: Samples covering the acute and convalescent phases of COVID-19 were provided by collaborators in the United States, Italy and Spain. Samples were obtained from the ongoing ImmuneRACE study (first 160 participants) and from approximately 1,200 subjects provided by 6 global collaborators. A freely available public database, intended as a resource for researchers studying the immune response to SARS-CoV-2, is where the repertoires were released. The prospective study material was composed of cDNA or gDNA derived from T cells, B-cell-depleted T cells, or PBMCs. Where available, HLA class I and class II types were taken from metadata supplied by the sample provider and were not determined by assay-based typing. Nearly every sample came with metadata listing a de-identified subject ID, COVID-19 status, age in years and sex. Deeply sampled blood TCRbeta repertoires from subjects exposed to, actively infected with, or recovered from COVID-19 were included in the dataset.

Of note for this clone: No antigen is known for it. At one of its ends the junction is not consistent with the germline gene, which may arise from a read error.

Whole blood was collected in K2EDTA tubes by collaborating institutions according to the institutions' own protocols. Collaborator samples were shipped for TCRbeta analysis as frozen whole blood, isolated PBMCs, or DNA extracted from either sample type. Findings and caveats that apply to the study as a whole: The amount of clinical and demographic metadata varied by source and participant and was provided uncurated.

CDR1 and CDR2 (SGHDN, FVKESK) derive from the germline V gene. The CDR3 holds 16 amino acids from the cysteine to the phenylalanine. Just the 48-base CDR3 DNA is kept, in frame starting at base 1. TCRbeta CDR3 regions were amplified from genomic DNA by means of the immunoSEQ Assay, a bias-controlled multiplex PCR. Processing in the source paper ran as follows. The number of nucleated cells in each sample was estimated by amplification of reference gene primers within the assay. To quantify the absolute abundance of each unique TCRbeta CDR3 rearrangement, sequence reads were collapsed and filtered. For each sample, productive Simpson clonality was calculated as the square root of Simpson's diversity index over productive rearrangements. TCRdb took over this immuneACCESS table, retaining in-frame rearrangements with V and J assigned. Such tables are incomplete; in checked studies, under half of the missing clones stem from an unresolved V gene, and the remainder is unexplained. Clone size and the V and J calls come from that table; the DNA yielded D and trimming. The sample data list roughly 190,000 clones, and approximately 86% of these were observed just once. Together, the top ten hold 7% of the sample.

The sequence links TRBV14 to TRBJ1-6; 11 of the junction bases match TRBD1. The clonotype was recovered from a woman older than 75 in a cohort sampled during active or convalescent COVID-19. The source material was peripheral blood. CDR3 reads: CASSPRTGGYHSPLHF. The DNA sequence is given as TGTGCCAGCAGCCCGCGGACAGGGGGCTATCATTCACCCCTCCACTTT.